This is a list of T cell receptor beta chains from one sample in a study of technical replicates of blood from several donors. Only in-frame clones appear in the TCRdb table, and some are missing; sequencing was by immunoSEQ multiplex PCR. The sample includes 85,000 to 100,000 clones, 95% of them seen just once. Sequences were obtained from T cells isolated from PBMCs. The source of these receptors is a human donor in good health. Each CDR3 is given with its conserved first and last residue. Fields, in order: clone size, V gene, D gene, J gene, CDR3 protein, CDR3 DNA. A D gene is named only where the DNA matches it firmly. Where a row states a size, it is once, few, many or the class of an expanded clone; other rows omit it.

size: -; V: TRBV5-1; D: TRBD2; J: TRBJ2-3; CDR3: CASSWTLAGGSDTQYF; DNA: TGCGCCAGCAGCTGGACCCTAGCGGGAGGGTCAGATACGCAGTATTTT
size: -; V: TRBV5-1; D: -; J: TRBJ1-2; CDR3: CASSLFGGARGYTF; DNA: TGCGCCAGCAGCTTATTCGGGGGGGCAAGGGGCTACACCTTC
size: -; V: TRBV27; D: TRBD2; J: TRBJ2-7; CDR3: CASKPGLDSYEQYF; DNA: TGTGCCAGCAAGCCGGGACTAGACTCCTACGAGCAGTACTTC
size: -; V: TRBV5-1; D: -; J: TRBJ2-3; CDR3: CASSLGGTPDTQYF; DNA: TGCGCCAGCAGCTTGGGGGGGACTCCAGATACGCAGTATTTT
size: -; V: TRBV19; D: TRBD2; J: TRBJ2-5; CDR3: CASSSGLAPQETQYF; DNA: TGTGCCAGTAGTTCGGGACTAGCGCCGCAAGAGACCCAGTACTTC
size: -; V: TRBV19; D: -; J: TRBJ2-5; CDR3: CASSIAGGIDETQYF; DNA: TGTGCCAGTAGTATAGCGGGCGGGATTGACGAGACCCAGTACTTC
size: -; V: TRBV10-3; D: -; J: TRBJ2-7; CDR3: CAISESGGYEQYF; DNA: TGTGCCATCAGTGAATCCGGGGGCTACGAGCAGTACTTC
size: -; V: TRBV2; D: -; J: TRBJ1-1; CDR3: CASSGRTENTEALRTENTEAFF; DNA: TGTGCCAGCAGTGGACGGACAGAGAACACTGAAGCCCTAAGGACAGAGAACACTGAAGCTTTCTTT
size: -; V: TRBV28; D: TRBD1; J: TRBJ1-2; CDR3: CASRGQGGLGYTF; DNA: TGTGCCAGCAGGGGGCAGGGGGGTTTGGGGTACACCTTC
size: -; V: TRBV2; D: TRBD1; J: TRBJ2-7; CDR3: CASSGQGYEQYF; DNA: TGTGCCAGCAGTGGACAGGGCTACGAGCAGTACTTC
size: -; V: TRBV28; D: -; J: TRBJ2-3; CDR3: CASSKATSTDTQYF; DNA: TGTGCCAGCAGTAAAGCGACTAGCACAGATACGCAGTATTTT
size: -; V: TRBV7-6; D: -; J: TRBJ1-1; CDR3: CASSLAARASTEAFF; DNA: TGTGCCAGCAGCTTAGCTGCGAGGGCGAGCACTGAAGCTTTCTTT
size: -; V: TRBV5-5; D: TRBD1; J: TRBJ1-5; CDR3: CASSPGTGPNQPQHF; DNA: TGTGCCAGCAGCCCGGGGACAGGCCCTAATCAGCCCCAGCATTTT
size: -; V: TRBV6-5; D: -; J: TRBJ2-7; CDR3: CASGRGYEQYF; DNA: TGTGCCAGCGGAAGGGGTTACGAGCAGTACTTC
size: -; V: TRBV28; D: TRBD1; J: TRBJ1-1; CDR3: CASSPPGQINTEAFF; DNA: TGTGCCAGCAGTCCCCCGGGACAGATCAACACTGAAGCTTTCTTT
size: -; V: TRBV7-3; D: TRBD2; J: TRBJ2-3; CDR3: CASSKGLAGGRFTDTQYF; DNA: TGTGCCAGCAGCAAAGGACTAGCGGGGGGGCGTTTCACAGATACGCAGTATTTT
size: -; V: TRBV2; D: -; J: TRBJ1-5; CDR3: CASSWEGLDQPQHF; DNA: TGTGCCAGCAGTTGGGAGGGGCTTGATCAGCCCCAGCATTTT
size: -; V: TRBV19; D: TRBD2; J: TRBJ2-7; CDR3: CASSIDGLAGEFYEQYF; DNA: TGTGCCAGTAGTATAGATGGACTAGCGGGTGAATTCTACGAGCAGTACTTC
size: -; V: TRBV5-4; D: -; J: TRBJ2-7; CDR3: CASSLVSQASYEQYF; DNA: TGTGCCAGCAGCTTGGTGTCCCAGGCGTCCTACGAGCAGTACTTC
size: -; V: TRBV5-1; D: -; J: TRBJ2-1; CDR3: CASSYSPDSSNEQFF; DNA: TGCGCCAGCAGTTACTCACCAGACTCCTCCAATGAGCAGTTCTTC
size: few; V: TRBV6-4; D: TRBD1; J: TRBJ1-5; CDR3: CASSLTTGGNQPQHF; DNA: TGTGCCAGCAGCCTTACGACAGGGGGGAATCAGCCCCAGCATTTT
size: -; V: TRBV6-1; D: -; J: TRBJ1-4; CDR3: CASSPRVEKLFF; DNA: TGTGCCAGCAGTCCCCGTGTTGAAAAACTGTTTTTT
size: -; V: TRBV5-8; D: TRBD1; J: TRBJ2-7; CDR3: CASSRDRNYEQYF; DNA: TGTGCCAGCAGTCGGGACAGGAACTACGAGCAGTACTTC
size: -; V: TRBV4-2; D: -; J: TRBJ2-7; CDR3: CASSQGWAGREQYF; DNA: TGTGCCAGCAGCCAAGGATGGGCGGGGCGAGAGCAGTACTTC
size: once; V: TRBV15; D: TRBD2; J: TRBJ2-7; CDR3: CATSRGGTSSQEQYF; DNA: TGTGCCACCAGCAGAGGAGGGACTAGCAGTCAGGAGCAGTACTTC
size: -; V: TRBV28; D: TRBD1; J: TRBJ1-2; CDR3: CASSSYPDRNNYGYTF; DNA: TGTGCCAGCAGTTCCTATCCGGACAGGAACAATTATGGCTACACCTTC
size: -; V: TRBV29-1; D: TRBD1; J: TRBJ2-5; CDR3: CSAGQGGKTQYF; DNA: TGCAGCGCGGGACAGGGGGGAAAGACCCAGTACTTC
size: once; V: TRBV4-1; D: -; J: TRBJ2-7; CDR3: CASSQGELIHEQYF; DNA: TGCGCCAGCAGCCAAGGGGAGCTTATCCACGAGCAGTACTTC
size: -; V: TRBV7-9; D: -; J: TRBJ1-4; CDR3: CASSPSGGAYEKLFF; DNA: TGTGCCAGCAGCCCGAGCGGGGGCGCTTATGAAAAACTGTTTTTT
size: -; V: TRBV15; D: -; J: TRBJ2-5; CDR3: CATSGPWGKWETQYF; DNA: TGTGCCACCAGCGGTCCGTGGGGCAAGTGGGAGACCCAGTACTTC
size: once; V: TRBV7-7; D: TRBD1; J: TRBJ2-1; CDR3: CASSQSGQNNEQFF; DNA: TGTGCTAGCAGCCAATCGGGACAGAACAATGAGCAGTTCTTC
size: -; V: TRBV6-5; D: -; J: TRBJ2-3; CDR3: CASRKTGVYTDTQYF; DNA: TGTGCCAGCAGGAAGACAGGCGTGTACACAGATACGCAGTATTTT
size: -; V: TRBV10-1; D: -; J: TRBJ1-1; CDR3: CASSGGGTEAFF; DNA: TGCGCCAGCAGTGGCGGGGGCACTGAAGCTTTCTTT
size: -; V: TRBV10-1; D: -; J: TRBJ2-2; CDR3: CASSAAPRAGELFF; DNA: TGCGCCAGCAGTGCGGCTCCTCGGGCCGGGGAGCTGTTTTTT
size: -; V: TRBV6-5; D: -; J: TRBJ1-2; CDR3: CASSYSPGGYGYTF; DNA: TGTGCCAGCAGTTACTCGCCCGGGGGGTATGGCTACACCTTC
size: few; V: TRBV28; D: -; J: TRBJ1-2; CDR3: CASSSFQAYGYTF; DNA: TGTGCCAGCAGTTCGTTCCAGGCCTATGGCTACACCTTC
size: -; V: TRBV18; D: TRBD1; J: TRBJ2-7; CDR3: CASSRNIQGQGVGIKSSEQYF; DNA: TGTGCCAGCTCACGTAATATCCAGGGACAGGGGGTAGGGATTAAAAGTTCCGAGCAGTACTTC
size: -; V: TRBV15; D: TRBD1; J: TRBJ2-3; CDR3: CATSSDLGTGASDTQYF; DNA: TGTGCCACCAGCAGTGACTTGGGGACAGGGGCGTCCGATACGCAGTATTTT
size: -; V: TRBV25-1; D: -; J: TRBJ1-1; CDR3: CASSESVQVSEAFF; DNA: TGTGCCAGCAGTGAATCGGTGCAGGTATCTGAAGCTTTCTTT
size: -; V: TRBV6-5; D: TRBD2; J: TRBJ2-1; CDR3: CASSFGLAGGPHEQFF; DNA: TGTGCCAGCAGTTTCGGACTAGCGGGAGGGCCCCATGAGCAGTTCTTC
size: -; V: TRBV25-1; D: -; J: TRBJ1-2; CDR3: CASSGLRTTNYGYTF; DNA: TGTGCCAGCAGTGGACTCCGGACAACTAACTATGGCTACACCTTC
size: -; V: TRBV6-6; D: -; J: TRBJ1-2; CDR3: CASRSGTIYGYTF; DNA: TGTGCCAGCAGATCCGGGACAATCTATGGCTACACCTTC